A single T cell receptor (beta chain) is shown here with its context. Its antigen is as yet unknown. One end of the junction fails to match germline, which may point to a read error. This record comes from a study of T cell responses to AZD1222 COVID-19 vaccine. Study observations and caveats: Among those given AZD1222, only six were seropositive at baseline. The span of vaccine-associated CD4 TCRs extended across spike, with dominance at 160-218 and 743-854. The breadth and depth of Spike-specific TCRs increased once two AZD1222 doses had been given.

Sequencing used immunoSEQ multiplex PCR; TCRdb keeps in-frame clones, though not all of them. The table shows roughly 89,000 clones, with roughly 88% occurring only once. This sample comprised peripheral blood, obtained on day 0 of MenACWY control vaccination. This TCR was sampled from an adult in good health.

CDR3 sequence (DNA): TGTGCCAGCAGTCTACAGTCCCGGGGGACAGCCTTC. Encoded protein: CASSLQSRGTAF. The chain uses TRBV6-2 or TRBV6-3 and TRBJ1-2; 7 positions agree with TRBD1. CDR3 length: 12 amino acids. The germline V gene has CDR1 MNHEY and CDR2 SVGEGT.